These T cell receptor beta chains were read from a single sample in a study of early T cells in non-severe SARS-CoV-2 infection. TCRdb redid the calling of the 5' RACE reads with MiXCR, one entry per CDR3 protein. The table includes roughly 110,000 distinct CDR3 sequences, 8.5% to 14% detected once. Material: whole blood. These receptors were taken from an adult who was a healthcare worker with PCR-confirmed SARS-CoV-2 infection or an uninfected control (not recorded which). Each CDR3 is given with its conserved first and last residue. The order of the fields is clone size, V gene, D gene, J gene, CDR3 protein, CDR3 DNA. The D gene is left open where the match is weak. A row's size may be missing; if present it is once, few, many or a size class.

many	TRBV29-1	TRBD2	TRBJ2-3	CSVEDREADTQYF	TGCAGCGTTGAAGATCGGGAGGCAGATACGCAGTATTTT
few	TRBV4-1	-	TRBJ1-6	CASSQEQASPLHF	TGCGCCAGCAGCCAAGAACAGGCCTCACCCCTCCACTTT
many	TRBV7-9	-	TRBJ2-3	CASSWGGSGRWTDTQYF	TGTGCCAGCAGCTGGGGCGGGTCTGGGAGGTGGACAGATACGCAGTATTTT
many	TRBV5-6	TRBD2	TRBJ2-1	CASNRGGSTEQFF	TGTGCCAGCAACCGCGGGGGATCTACCGAGCAGTTCTTC
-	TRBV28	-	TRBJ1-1	CATVATGWDEAFF	TGTGCCACCGTTGCCACAGGGTGGGATGAAGCTTTCTTT
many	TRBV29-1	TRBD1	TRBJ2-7	CSARDRGPYEQYF	TGCAGCGCTAGGGACAGGGGGCCCTACGAGCAGTACTTC
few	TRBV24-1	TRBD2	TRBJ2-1	CATSETSGRADEQFF	TGTGCCACCAGCGAGACTAGCGGGAGGGCCGATGAGCAGTTCTTC
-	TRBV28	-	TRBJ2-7	CASSFPASYEQYF	TGTGCCAGCAGTTTCCCAGCGTCCTACGAGCAGTACTTC
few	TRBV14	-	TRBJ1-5	CASSHAQGLGNQPQHF	TGTGCCAGCAGCCACGCGCAGGGATTGGGCAATCAGCCCCAGCATTTT
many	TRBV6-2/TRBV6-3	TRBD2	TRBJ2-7	CASSYQRLAGGREQYF	TGTGCCAGCAGTTACCAGCGACTAGCGGGAGGGCGCGAGCAGTACTTC
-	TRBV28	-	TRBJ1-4	CASSLSVRGEKLFF	TGTGCCAGCAGTTTAAGCGTCAGGGGTGAAAAACTGTTTTTT
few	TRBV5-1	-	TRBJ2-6	CASSSLSSGANVLTF	TGCGCCAGCAGCTCCTTGAGCTCTGGGGCCAACGTCCTGACTTTC
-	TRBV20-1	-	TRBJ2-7	CSAQAGGQGSYEQYF	TGCAGCGCCCAAGCGGGAGGACAGGGATCTTACGAGCAGTACTTC
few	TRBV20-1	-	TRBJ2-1	CSASPDYSYNEQFF	TGCAGTGCTAGTCCTGACTACTCCTACAATGAGCAGTTCTTC
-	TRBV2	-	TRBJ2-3	CASSQQADTQYF	TGTGCCAGCAGTCAGCAGGCAGATACGCAGTATTTT
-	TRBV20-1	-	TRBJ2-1	CSASDGSSYNEQFF	TGCAGTGCTAGTGACGGGAGCTCCTACAATGAGCAGTTCTTC
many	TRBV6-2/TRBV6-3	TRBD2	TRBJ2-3	CASRTSATDTQYF	TGTGCCAGCCGGACTAGTGCGACAGATACGCAGTATTTT
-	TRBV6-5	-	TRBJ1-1	CASSIFRRMNTEAFF	TGTGCCAGCAGTATTTTCAGGAGAATGAACACTGAAGCTTTCTTT
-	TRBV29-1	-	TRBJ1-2	CSVESGGGYTF	TGCAGCGTTGAATCGGGCGGAGGCTACACCTTC
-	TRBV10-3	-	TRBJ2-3	CAISDSTINTDTQYF	TGTGCCATCAGTGACTCAACGATTAACACAGATACGCAGTATTTT
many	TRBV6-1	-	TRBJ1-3	CASSALTGNTIYF	TGTGCCAGCTCGGCCCTAACTGGAAACACCATATATTTT
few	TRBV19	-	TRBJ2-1	CASSRGGGSYNEQFF	TGTGCCAGTAGCCGAGGGGGGGGATCCTACAATGAGCAGTTCTTC
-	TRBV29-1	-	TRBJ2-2	CSVAGVGELFF	TGCAGCGTTGCCGGAGTCGGGGAGCTGTTTTTT
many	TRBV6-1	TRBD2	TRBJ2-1	CASSEASSGSNEQFF	TGTGCCAGCAGTGAAGCGTCTAGCGGGAGTAATGAGCAGTTCTTC
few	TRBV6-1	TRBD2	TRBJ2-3	CASSGLAGDTDTQYF	TGTGCCAGCAGTGGACTAGCGGGTGACACAGATACGCAGTATTTT
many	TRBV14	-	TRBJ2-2	CASSQEKPLGRLGSGELFF	TGTGCCAGCAGCCAAGAAAAACCTCTGGGCAGATTGGGTAGCGGGGAGCTGTTTTTT
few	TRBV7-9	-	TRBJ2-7	CASSGTIYEQYF	TGTGCCAGCAGCGGAACTATTTACGAGCAGTACTTC
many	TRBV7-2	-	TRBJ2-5	CASSLLAETQYF	TGTGCCAGCAGCTTACTAGCAGAGACCCAGTACTTC
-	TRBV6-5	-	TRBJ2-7	CASSYGWHILYEQYF	TGTGCCAGCAGTTACGGGTGGCATATCCTCTACGAGCAGTACTTC
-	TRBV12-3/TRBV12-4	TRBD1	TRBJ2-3	CASSDGTGEYF	TGTGCCAGCAGCGATGGGACAGGAGAGTATTTT
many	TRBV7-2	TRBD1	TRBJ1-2	CASSAGTAYGYTF	TGTGCCAGCAGCGCTGGGACAGCCTATGGCTACACCTTC
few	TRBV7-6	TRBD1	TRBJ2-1	CASSQWDRAYNEQFF	TGTGCCAGCAGTCAATGGGACAGGGCCTACAATGAGCAGTTCTTC
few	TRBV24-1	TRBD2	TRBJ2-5	CATSDTGLAGETQYF	TGTGCCACCAGTGATACGGGACTAGCGGGAGAGACCCAGTACTTC
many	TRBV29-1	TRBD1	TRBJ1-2	CSVGQGVSANYGYTF	TGCAGCGTAGGACAGGGGGTGTCGGCTAACTATGGCTACACCTTC
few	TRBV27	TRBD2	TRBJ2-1	CASSLIPLAGVHNEQFF	TGTGCCAGCAGTTTAATACCTTTAGCGGGAGTTCACAATGAGCAGTTCTTC
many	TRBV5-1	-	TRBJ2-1	CASSFRLADNEQFF	TGCGCCAGCAGCTTCCGCCTAGCTGACAATGAGCAGTTCTTC
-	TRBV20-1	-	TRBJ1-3	CSARDVNTIYF	TGCAGTGCAAGAGATGTCAACACCATATATTTT
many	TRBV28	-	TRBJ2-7	CASSLTRTVSYEQYF	TGTGCCAGCAGTTTAACCCGGACAGTCTCCTACGAGCAGTACTTC
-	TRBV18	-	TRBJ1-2	CASSTGPGTFNYGYTF	TGTGCCAGCTCCACTGGGCCAGGGACTTTTAACTATGGCTACACCTTC
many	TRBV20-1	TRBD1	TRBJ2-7	CSAPTGTGSYEQYF	TGCAGTGCTCCGACCGGGACAGGGTCCTACGAGCAGTACTTC
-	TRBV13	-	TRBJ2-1	CASSLGAALDSYNEQFF	TGTGCCAGCAGCTTAGGGGCCGCCCTCGACTCCTACAATGAGCAGTTCTTC
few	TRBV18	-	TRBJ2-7	CASSRDQALEQYF	TGTGCCAGCTCACGGGACCAGGCACTCGAGCAGTACTTC